The rows below give T cell receptor beta chains drawn from one sample of a study of T cells in Graves' hyperthyroidism and ophthalmopathy. From the multiplex PCR reads, TCRdb called clonotypes with MiXCR, one entry per CDR3 protein. The top ten clones hold over 25% of a sample with around 500,000 distinct CDR3 sequences, around 15% of them seen once. What was sequenced was blood. These receptors all stem from a woman aged 25-40 years with Graves' ophthalmopathy. CDR3s include the opening cysteine and the closing phenylalanine or tryptophan. A D gene is named only where the DNA matches it firmly. Size is omitted from some rows. Given values are once, few, many or a class for expanded clones.

D gene	V gene	J gene	clone size	CDR3 protein	CDR3 DNA
.	TRBV11-3	TRBJ2-3	few	CASSVNILSTQYF	TGTGCCAGCAGCGTTAACATACTCTCCACGCAGTATTTT
TRBD1	TRBV7-6	TRBJ1-1	.	CASSSTGTGEAFF	TGTGCCAGCAGCTCGACCGGGACAGGGGAAGCTTTCTTT
.	TRBV20-1	TRBJ1-5	.	CSARVRVGSPNQPQHF	TGCAGTGCTAGAGTTAGGGTCGGCTCCCCCAATCAGCCCCAGCATTTT
.	TRBV5-6	TRBJ1-1	many	CASSPRAENTEAFF	TGTGCCAGCAGCCCCCGGGCCGAGAACACTGAAGCTTTCTTT
TRBD2	TRBV6-4	TRBJ2-1	many	CASSDSGGLGYNEQFF	TGTGCCAGCAGTGACTCGGGGGGGTTGGGCTACAATGAGCAGTTCTTC
.	TRBV5-1	TRBJ2-3	many	CASSTQGTDTQYF	TGCGCCAGCAGCACGCAGGGGACAGATACGCAGTATTTT
TRBD2	TRBV20-1	TRBJ2-3	many	CSARGLAGGLIVTDTQYF	TGCAGTGCTAGAGGACTAGCGGGGGGTCTGATTGTCACAGATACGCAGTATTTT
TRBD2	TRBV7-3	TRBJ2-3	few	CASSQTSGRPDTQYF	TGTGCCAGCAGCCAGACTAGCGGGAGGCCAGATACGCAGTATTTT
TRBD1	TRBV6-1	TRBJ1-1	.	CASSAQGQGFTEAFF	TGTGCCAGCAGTGCACAGGGACAGGGGTTTACTGAAGCTTTCTTT
TRBD2	TRBV19	TRBJ2-3	.	CASSRSTSGSRTDTQYF	TGTGCCAGTAGTAGATCGACTAGCGGGAGTAGGACAGATACGCAGTATTTT
.	TRBV19	TRBJ1-1	.	CASSRHRQANTEAFF	TGTGCCAGTAGTCGTCACCGACAGGCGAACACTGAAGCTTTCTTT
.	TRBV7-9	TRBJ2-3	many	CASSLGDRLPDTQYF	TGTGCCAGCAGCTTGGGGGATCGGTTACCAGATACGCAGTATTTT
.	TRBV7-9	TRBJ2-1	.	CASSLVGVTHNEQFF	TGTGCCAGCAGCTTAGTAGGGGTCACACACAATGAGCAGTTCTTC
.	TRBV9	TRBJ1-2	.	CASSADGPGEDYGYTF	TGTGCCAGCAGCGCAGACGGGCCAGGGGAGGACTATGGCTACACCTTC
.	TRBV29-1	TRBJ2-7	.	CSVEDTSYEQYF	TGCAGCGTTGAAGATACCAGCTACGAGCAGTACTTC
.	TRBV28	TRBJ1-3	many	CASSFGVANTIYF	TGTGCCAGCAGTTTCGGTGTTGCAAACACCATATATTTT
TRBD1	TRBV2	TRBJ2-1	many	CASVTGGNEQFF	TGTGCCAGCGTCACAGGGGGCAATGAGCAGTTCTTC